Given below is one T cell receptor (beta chain) in context. Its antigen is not identified. The data were obtained in a study of cytomegalovirus exposure and HLA in healthy donors. Libraries were prepared by immunoSEQ multiplex PCR; TCRdb keeps only in-frame clonotypes and omits some of them. The sample shows around 60,000 clones, around 90% of them seen only once. Points from the study as a whole: Reportedly, cytomegalovirus status was diagnosed with high sensitivity and specificity. It was found in a later analysis that first-cohort TCR clusters tended to co-occur in the 130 or so validation repertoires.

The CDR3 covers 16 residues. Germline CDR1 is SGHTA and CDR2 is FQGNSA. V was cut by 5 bases and J by 1 base, with 18 bases left in between. The receptor was isolated from a man between 18 and 29 years old in good health and CMV-seronegative. Input material: PBMCs. The V call is TRBV7-2, the J call TRBJ2-7, with D possibly TRBD2 on 5 matching bases. The CDR3 region has the DNA TGTGCCAGCAGCCCCTATGCGGGTCGGGTTTCCTACGAGCAGTACTTC. It translates to CASSPYAGRVSYEQYF.